The source of this T cell receptor beta chain is a study of OX40 agonist ivuxolimab in advanced cancers. In the study overall: Dose-escalation subjects each had hepatocellular carcinoma, melanoma, renal cell or head and neck cancer. Averaging roughly 60 years in age, with a range of 23 to 79, the cohort was around 85% male. Study-wide points: At 0.1 to 3.0 mg/kg, CD4+ and CD8+ blood T cells expanded clonally by week 6. Expansion of clones was among the lowest in partial responders at 0.1-3.0 mg/kg.

Profiling relied on immunoSEQ multiplex PCR, and the TCRdb table lists in-frame clones only, not all of them. The sample shows 70,000 or so clones, about 82% of them seen only once. This CDR3 region has 14 residues. Between the trimmed V and J ends, which lost 6 bases and 0 bases, there was a span of 11 bases. CDR1 and CDR2 (germline): MNHEY, SMNVEV (reference sequence). This clone occurred once. No antigen is known for it. The gene calls are TRBV27 and TRBJ1-1; a possible D gene is TRBD1 (5 bases). The material was CD4+ or CD8+ T cells sorted from blood, obtained in a trial of the OX40 agonist ivuxolimab. This TCR was sampled from an adult with an advanced solid tumor such as melanoma, head and neck, liver or kidney cancer. CDR3 in amino acids: CASSQGRVNTEAFF. The CDR3 nucleotides read TGTGCCAGCAGCCAGGGAAGGGTGAACACTGAAGCTTTCTTT.